This TCR beta chain is from a study of regulatory T cells in long-lasting Graves disease (dated by TCRdb to about 2021). Describing the broader study: Antithyroid drugs had been taken for less than 3 months by newly diagnosed Graves' disease patients. A total of some 33 samples were covered by TCR sequencing, comprising some 13 persistent and approximately 20 newly diagnosed Graves' disease patients. The study was registered as a clinical trial and conducted in China. Persistent Graves' disease patients were compared with newly diagnosed Graves' disease patients by peripheral blood TCR sequencing and RNA sequencing.

This clonotype was recorded many times. The antigen it binds to is not known. Per-base qualities were not stored, and no clone one base away is much larger. Preparation of the library involved multiplex PCR. The data were produced on an Illumina HiSeq 4000. CDR3 regions were amplified by Arm-PCR with iRepertoire HTBI primers to construct TCR beta libraries. Before sequencing, the PCR products went through gel purification. The paper's processing steps were these. A total of some 65 TRBV and more than twelve TRBJ segments were identified across samples and were used for gene usage analysis of CDR3 amino acid clonotypes. COPE and FqMerger were used to merge filtered high-quality paired reads into contigs. BLAST was used to align contigs to the IMGT TRBV, TRBD and TRBJ reference genes, and CDR3 was defined following IMGT. Any clonotype with a frequency above 0.1% was classified as a highly expanded clone. Shannon entropy served as the measure of repertoire diversity, while the Gini coefficient captured V-J evenness. Public clonotypes were defined as clonotypes shared by more than one individual. The raw public data were reprocessed by TCRdb itself: fastp quality trimming at Q25, MiXCR clonotype calling, in-frame beta chains only. Each entry is one CDR3 protein sequence, shown with its most common DNA and genes. Clone size and V and J calls follow TCRdb, not the original study. Here the sample has hundreds of thousands of distinct CDR3 sequences; around 15% occur a single time. The ten largest clones take up approximately 20% of the sample.

Paper-wide results and their limitations: The authors noted that the small sample size was a limitation that may lower accuracy. TRBV28, TRBJ1-2 and TRBJ2-5 were preferentially used in persistent disease, while TRBV20-1 and TRBJ2-1 were favored in newly diagnosed disease. Only peripheral blood was studied, because thyroid tissue, the primary lesion, was inaccessible. Lower TCR Shannon entropy and fewer highly expanded clones were observed in persistent Graves' disease patients than in newly diagnosed patients, which suggested clonal expansion. Sequencing and analysis were restricted to the TCR beta chain. Persistent patients shared more public clonotypes among themselves (around 2,500) than newly diagnosed patients did (more than 950).

The germline V gene encodes CDR1 SGHRS and CDR2 YFSETQ. From the cysteine through the phenylalanine, the CDR3 covers 19 amino acids. The CDR3 DNA has 57 bases and is translated from base 1. The V end loses 4 bases and the J end loses 2 bases, and a stretch of 27 bases separates them. This specimen's time point label, per the study, means: newly diagnosed GD, antithyroid drugs for less than 3 months. RNA was extracted from PBMCs in TRIzol for both TCR sequencing and RNA sequencing. Graves' disease was diagnosed according to American Thyroid Association guidelines. Recruitment of patients was carried out at an endocrinology department in Xi'an, China. Each patient gave 7 to 9.5 milliliters of peripheral blood, collected in an EDTA anticoagulant tube. Ficoll Paque Plus density gradient separation was used to isolate PBMCs, and no additional T cell sorting was done. An Agilent 2100 Bioanalyzer and agarose gel were used to check RNA quality, while a NanoDrop 2000 measured RNA concentration.

A further study also used this sample, focusing on T cells in Graves' hyperthyroidism and ophthalmopathy. The second paper further reports: Stable Graves' hyperthyroidism was defined as no progression to ophthalmopathy during 18 months of follow-up. Hyperthyroidism patients were newly diagnosed, had a disease duration of under 2 months, and were aged 18 to 65 years. Exclusion was applied to patients with uncontrolled infections, other autoimmune diseases, pregnancy or lactation. Diagnoses relied on clinical symptoms, serum thyroxine and TRAb, thyroid ultrasound and orbital computed tomography. The first round of RT-PCR for the TCR CDR3 was performed with the HTBI primer set and the Qiagen OneStep RT-PCR kit. Most expanded thyroid clonotypes (frequency above 0.001) were also found in blood, which suggests that blood repertoires may mirror thyroid immune responses. A model built on a 13 V-J signature distinguished ophthalmopathy from stable hyperthyroidism, reaching 87.88% sensitivity and around 82% specificity in cross-validation and 80%/75% in testing. In validation, progression to ophthalmopathy was predicted by the model with more than 65% sensitivity and roughly 76% specificity, a median of about 6.4 months before onset. To identify TCR V-J signatures that set the groups apart, the researchers used a discovery cohort of 95 to 100 patients, made up of roughly 45 with Graves' ophthalmopathy and 55 to 65 with stable Graves' hyperthyroidism. Prospective prediction of ophthalmopathy was tested in an independent validation cohort consisting of 18 to 20 hyperthyroidism patients and 15 to 17 patients who later progressed to ophthalmopathy. For training and testing, the 95 to 100 patients in the discovery cohort were randomly divided in a 7:3 ratio. The study also compared thyroid tissue and blood T-cell repertoires from a handful of Graves' hyperthyroidism patients. Following sampling, methimazole starting at 30 mg daily was given to hyperthyroidism patients, and high-dose intravenous methylprednisolone was given to ophthalmopathy patients. A second multiplex PCR round built the libraries, followed by size selection and purification. Libraries were sequenced paired-end with 100 bp reads on an Illumina HiSeq2000. SOAPnuke was used to process the raw data, with reads discarded if the reads contained adapters or uncalled bases, had a mean Phred below 15, or lacked an exact constant-primer or identifier match. High-quality paired reads were merged using COPE v1.2.5, and each unique nucleotide sequence was defined as a clonotype. Clonotypes were aligned to IMGT TRBV, TRBD and TRBJ reference segments using MiTCR v1.1. Analysis was restricted to V-J combinations with a frequency above 0.0001, which covered roughly 99% of repertoires. A TCS score was defined as the ratio of F50 (clonal expansion) to E x V (chaos), with BLOSUM62-based TCRdist applied between CDR3 peptides within each V-J. Welch's t-statistics and random forest reduced around 550 V-J features to some 14, which were used in a naive Bayes classifier (R e1071). No statistical method was used to set the sample size in advance, and investigators knew the group allocation. The paper describes TCR Vbeta CDR3 sequencing of roughly 130 peripheral blood samples, made up of approximately 40 ophthalmopathy patients, some 76 hyperthyroidism patients and 17 progressor patients.

The chain is encoded by TRBV5-1 joined to TRBJ1-1; tentative D gene TRBD1, with 6 bases matching. The TCR was taken from a woman in her twenties or thirties with Graves disease. Donor details come from another sample of the same person, matched by shared clones. Sample: peripheral blood mononuclear cells (PBMCs), taken at new diagnosis, from a patient treated with antithyroid drugs. The DNA sequence is as follows: TGCGCCAGCAGCCCAACGACTCACACGACAGGAGGACTCAACACTGAAGCTTTCTTT. This sequence encodes CASSPTTHTTGGLNTEAFF. This CDR3, with the reference TRBV5-1 and TRBJ1-1 proteins standing in past its ends, gives the full variable domain KAGVTQTPRYLIKTRGQQVTLSCSPISGHRSVSWYQQTPGQGLQFLFEYFSETQRNKGNFPGRFSGRQFSNSRSEMNVSTLELGDSALYLCASSPTTHTTGGLNTEAFFGQGTRLTVV.